This TCR beta chain was captured by sequencing in a study of blood T cell repertoires in COVID-19. Study overall: The United States, Italy and Spain provided the acute and convalescent COVID-19 samples. PBMCs, B-cell-depleted T cells, or T cells were the source of the cDNA or gDNA that made up the material.

Original data processing: Quantification of nucleated cells was approximated via reference gene primer amplification. Profiling relied on immunoSEQ multiplex PCR, and the TCRdb table lists in-frame clones only, not all of them. V, J and clone size derive from that table, while D and trimming were established from the DNA sequence. The sample lists tens of thousands of clones, about 78% occurring once. This clonotype was obtained from a human donor in a cohort sampled during active COVID-19. Sequenced: peripheral blood.

CDR3 region: CAWRGSGGVPNTEAFF. Written as DNA, the CDR3 is TGTGCCTGGAGAGGATCAGGGGGAGTCCCAAACACTGAAGCTTTCTTT. J is TRBJ1-1 and V is TRBV30; TRBD1 matches at 7 bases. The CDR3 is 16 residues long. V dropped 3 bases and J dropped 2; count of bases not matched to a gene: 12. Per the germline V gene, CDR1 is GTSNPN and CDR2 is SVGIG (reference sequence).